Below are 9 T cell receptor beta chains sequenced from a single sample in a study of CD8 T cells in ankylosing spondylitis. From the 5' RACE reads, TCRdb called clonotypes with MiXCR, one entry per CDR3 protein. Here the sample spans 150,000 or so distinct CDR3 sequences, 25% to 35% being singletons. Sequenced input: synovial fluid, either unsorted or a sorted T cell fraction (not recorded which). These receptors all come from a male donor with ankylosing spondylitis.

This clonotype showed up just a few times. CDR3 residues: CASRDKTGMNTEAFF. The CDR3 DNA sequence: TGTGCCAGCAGGGATAAGACAGGAATGAACACTGAAGCTTTCTTT. The rearrangement uses TRBV6-1 and TRBJ1-1; weak D call: TRBD1 (6 bases). The germline V gene encodes CDR1 MNHNS and CDR2 SASEGT. The V gene lost 6 bases and the J gene lost 0 bases, with 14 bases spanning the gap. CDR3 size: 15 residues.

The chain joins TRBV20-1 to TRBJ1-2; D is possibly TRBD1 (5 bases). V lost 2 bases and J lost 7, with 11 bases in between. This CDR3 spans 12 amino acids. Germline CDR1 and CDR2: DFQATT and SNEGSKA (reference sequence). The DNA of the CDR3 is TGCAGTGCTAGACGGCAGGGAAGTGGCTACACCTTC. Translating gives CSARRQGSGYTF.

The rearrangement links TRBV28 to TRBJ1-5; D is possibly TRBD1 (5 bases). V was pared by 4 bases and J by 5 bases, with 15 bases between. The germline V gene encodes CDR1 MDHEN and CDR2 SYDVKM. This CDR3 spans 15 amino acids. CDR3 protein: CASSSSQGGYQPQHF. CDR3 DNA: TGTGCCAGCAGTTCGTCTCAGGGAGGGTATCAGCCCCAGCATTTT.

This clonotype occurred many times. The chain carries TRBV5-1 and TRBJ2-7, with 8 bases matching TRBD1. The CDR3 has 14 residues. Germline V gene lookup returns CDR1 SGHRS and CDR2 YFSETQ. Trimming at V came to 0 bases and at J to 4 bases, leaving 3 bases not matched to a gene. For the CDR3, the DNA is TGCGCCAGCAGCTTGGCAGGGGGCGTGTACGAGCAGTACTTC. It specifies CASSLAGGVYEQYF.

This clonotype was seen many times. The rearrangement links TRBV18 to TRBJ2-7; 9 nucleotides align to TRBD1. J was trimmed by 5 bases and V by 2 bases; bases with no gene match: 7. Germline assignment: CDR1 KGHSH and CDR2 LQKENI. CDR3 length: 15 amino acids. CDR3: CASSPYRDRVNEQYF. For the CDR3, the DNA is TGTGCCAGCTCACCATACCGGGACAGGGTCAACGAGCAGTACTTC.

This clonotype was recorded at least ten times. The chain recombines TRBV4-2 with TRBJ1-2, with D possibly matching TRBD1 (5 bases). The germline V gene has CDR1 LGHNA and CDR2 YNFKEQ. Trimming took off 0 bases at V and 5 bases at J, with 10 bases between the two ends. The CDR3 totals 14 residues. CDR3 nucleotides: TGTGCCAGCAGCCAAGAGACGGAGGGGTATGGCTACACCTTC. It encodes CASSQETEGYGYTF.

The chain carries TRBV11-1 and TRBJ2-1; D possibly matches TRBD1 or TRBD2 (5 bases each). V dropped 3 bases and J dropped 2 bases, with 11 bases sitting between them. Germline assignment: CDR1 SGHAT and CDR2 FQDESV (reference sequence). The CDR3 covers 15 residues. This chain's CDR3 is CASSFGTYTYNEQFF. The CDR3 coding sequence is TGTGCCAGCAGCTTCGGGACCTATACCTACAATGAGCAGTTCTTC.

This clonotype was picked up a small number of times. V and J are TRBV7-2 and TRBJ1-3; D may be TRBD1 (5 bases). The germline gives CDR1 SGHTA, CDR2 FQGNSA. The CDR3 has 15 amino acids. Trimming pared 4 bases from V and 3 bases from J, leaving 13 bases between. The CDR3 DNA follows: TGTGCCAGCAGCTACATGAAGGGGTTTGGAAACACCATATATTTT. It encodes CASSYMKGFGNTIYF.

This clonotype has just a few counts. The chain joins TRBV6-1 to TRBJ1-2, with 7 bases aligning to TRBD1. The CDR3 runs 18 residues. The trim removed 11 bases at V and 5 bases at J, leaving 26 bases unmatched. Germline assignment: CDR1 MNHNS and CDR2 SASEGT. The CDR3 loop is CAGETGSGTELLRYGYTF. CDR3 bases: TGTGCCGGCGAAACTGGCTCCGGGACAGAGCTTCTCCGTTATGGCTACACCTTC.